Sequencing of this T cell receptor (beta chain) was carried out in a study of blood T cell repertoires in COVID-19. Study-wide background: COVID-19 samples, acute and convalescent, were from the United States, Italy and Spain. The cDNA or gDNA used as material had been derived from T cells, B-cell-depleted T cells, or PBMCs.

Original processing methods: The authors estimated nucleated cell counts from reference gene primer amplification. The method was immunoSEQ multiplex PCR; TCRdb's version includes in-frame clones alone and lacks a portion of them. V, J and clone size are those of that table, while D and trimming were read from the DNA. The sample yields about 280,000 clones, around 90% seen once. The CDR3 consists of 14 residues. Germline V CDR1 and CDR2: GTSNPN, SVGIG (reference sequence). Between the trimmed V and J ends, which lost 1 base and 4 bases, there was a span of 11 bases. This receptor was taken from a woman aged 35 to 49 who had recovered from COVID-19. Material: peripheral blood. The chain joins TRBV30 to TRBJ1-5; D gene uncertain. The CDR3 bases are TGTGCCTGGAGTGGGTCCCTGAGGAATCAGCCCCAGCATTTT. As protein: CAWSGSLRNQPQHF.